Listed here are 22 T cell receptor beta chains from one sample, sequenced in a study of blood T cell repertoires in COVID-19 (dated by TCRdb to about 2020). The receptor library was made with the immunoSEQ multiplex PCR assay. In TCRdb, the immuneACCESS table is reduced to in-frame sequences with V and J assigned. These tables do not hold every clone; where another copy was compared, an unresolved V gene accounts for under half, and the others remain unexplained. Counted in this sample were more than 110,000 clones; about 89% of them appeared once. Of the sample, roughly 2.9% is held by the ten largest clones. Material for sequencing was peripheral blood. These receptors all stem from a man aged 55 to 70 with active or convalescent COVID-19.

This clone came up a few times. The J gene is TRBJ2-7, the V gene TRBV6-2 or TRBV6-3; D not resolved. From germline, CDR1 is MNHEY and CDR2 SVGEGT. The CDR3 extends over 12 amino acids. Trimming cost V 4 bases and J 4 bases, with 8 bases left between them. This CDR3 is CASSSDWYEQYF. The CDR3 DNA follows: TGTGCCAGCAGTTCCGACTGGTACGAGCAGTACTTC.

Here the CDR3 reads CASNSYNYGYTF. The CDR3 coding sequence is TGTGCCAGCAACTCCTATAACTATGGCTACACCTTC. The chain couples TRBV28 to TRBJ1-2; D remains unclear. The CDR3 extends over 12 amino acids. Germline V gene sequence: CDR1 MDHEN, CDR2 SYDVKM. Deletions cut 7 bases from V and 1 base from J, with 7 bases between.

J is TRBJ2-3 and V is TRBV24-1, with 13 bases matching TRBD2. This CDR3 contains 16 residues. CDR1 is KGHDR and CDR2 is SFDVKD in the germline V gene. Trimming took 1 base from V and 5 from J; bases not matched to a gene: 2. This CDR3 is CATSDFTSGRGDTQYF. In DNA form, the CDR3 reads TGTGCCACCAGTGATTTTACTAGCGGGAGGGGAGATACGCAGTATTTT.

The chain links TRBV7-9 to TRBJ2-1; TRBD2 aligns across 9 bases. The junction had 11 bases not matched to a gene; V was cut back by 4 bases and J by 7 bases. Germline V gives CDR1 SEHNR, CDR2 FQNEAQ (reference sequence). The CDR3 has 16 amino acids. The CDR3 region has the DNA TGTGCCAGCAGCTCGTTCGCGGGAGGGCCGCGGAATGAGCAGTTCTTC. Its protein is CASSSFAGGPRNEQFF.

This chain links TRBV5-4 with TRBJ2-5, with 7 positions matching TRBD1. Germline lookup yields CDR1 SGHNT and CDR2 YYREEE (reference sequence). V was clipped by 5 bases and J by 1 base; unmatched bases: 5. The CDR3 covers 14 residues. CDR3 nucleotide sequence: TGTGCCAGCAGACCGGCAGGGGGCCAAGAGACCCAGTACTTC. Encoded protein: CASRPAGGQETQYF. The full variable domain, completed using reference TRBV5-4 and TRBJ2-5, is ETGVTQSPTHLIKTRGQQVTLRCSSQSGHNTVSWYQQALGQGPQFIFQYYREEENGRGNFPPRFSGLQFPNYSSELNVNALELDDSALYLCASRPAGGQETQYFGPGTRLLVL.

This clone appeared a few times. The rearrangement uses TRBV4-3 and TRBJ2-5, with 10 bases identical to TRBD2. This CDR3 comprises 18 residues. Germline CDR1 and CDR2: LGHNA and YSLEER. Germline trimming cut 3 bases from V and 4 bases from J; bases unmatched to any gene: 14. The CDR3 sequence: CASSQGLSSGGAPETQYF. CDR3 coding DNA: TGCGCCAGCAGCCAGGGACTAAGCAGCGGGGGGGCTCCAGAGACCCAGTACTTC.

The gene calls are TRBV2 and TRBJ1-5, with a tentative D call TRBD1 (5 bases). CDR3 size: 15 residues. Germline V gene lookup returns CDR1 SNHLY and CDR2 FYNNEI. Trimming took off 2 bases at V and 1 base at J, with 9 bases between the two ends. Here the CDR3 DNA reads TGTGCCAGCAGTGAATCGGGGGTAAGCAATCAGCCCCAGCATTTT. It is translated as CASSESGVSNQPQHF.

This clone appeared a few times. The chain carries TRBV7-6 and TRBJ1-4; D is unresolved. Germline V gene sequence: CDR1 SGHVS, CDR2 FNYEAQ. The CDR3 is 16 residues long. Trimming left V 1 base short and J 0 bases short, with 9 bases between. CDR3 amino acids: CASSLGNIATNEKLFF. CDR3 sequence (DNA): TGTGCCAGCAGCTTAGGAAACATTGCAACTAATGAAAAACTGTTTTTT.

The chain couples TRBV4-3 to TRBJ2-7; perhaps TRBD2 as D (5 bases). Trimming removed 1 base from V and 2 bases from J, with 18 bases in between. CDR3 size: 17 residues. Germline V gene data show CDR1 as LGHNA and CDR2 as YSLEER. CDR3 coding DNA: TGCGCCAGCAGCCAAGCCGGGGTGGGCAGTTCAACCTACGAGCAGTACTTC. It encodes CASSQAGVGSSTYEQYF.

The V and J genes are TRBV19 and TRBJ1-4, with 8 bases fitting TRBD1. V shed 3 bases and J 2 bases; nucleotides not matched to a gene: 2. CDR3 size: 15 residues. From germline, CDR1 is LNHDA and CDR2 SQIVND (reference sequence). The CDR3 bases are TGTGCCAGTAGTATGCAGGGGGCCACTAATGAAAAACTGTTTTTT. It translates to CASSMQGATNEKLFF. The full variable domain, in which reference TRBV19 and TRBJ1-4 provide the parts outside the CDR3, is DGGITQSPKYLFRKEGQNVTLSCEQNLNHDAMYWYRQDPGQGLRLIYYSQIVNDFQKGDIAEGYSVSREKKESFPLTVTSAQKNPTAFYLCASSMQGATNEKLFFGSGTQLSVL.

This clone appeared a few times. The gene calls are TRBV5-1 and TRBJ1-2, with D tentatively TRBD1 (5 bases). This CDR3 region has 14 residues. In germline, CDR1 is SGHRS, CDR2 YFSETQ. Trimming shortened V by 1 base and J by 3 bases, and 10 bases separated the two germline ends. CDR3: CASSLTGSDYGYTF. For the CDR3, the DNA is TGCGCCAGCAGCTTGACAGGTTCAGACTATGGCTACACCTTC.

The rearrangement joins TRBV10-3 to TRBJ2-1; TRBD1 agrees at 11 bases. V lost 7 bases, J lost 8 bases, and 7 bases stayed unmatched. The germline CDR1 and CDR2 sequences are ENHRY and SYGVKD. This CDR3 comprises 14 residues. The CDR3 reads CAIKSGTGGYEQFF. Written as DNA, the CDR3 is TGTGCCATCAAGTCCGGGACAGGGGGATATGAGCAGTTCTTC.

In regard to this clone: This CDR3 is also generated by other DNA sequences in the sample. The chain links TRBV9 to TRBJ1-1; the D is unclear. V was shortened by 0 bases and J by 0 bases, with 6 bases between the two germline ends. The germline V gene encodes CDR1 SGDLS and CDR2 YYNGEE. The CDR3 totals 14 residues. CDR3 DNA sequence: TGTGCCAGCAGCGTAGGTACATTGAACACTGAAGCTTTCTTT. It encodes CASSVGTLNTEAFF.

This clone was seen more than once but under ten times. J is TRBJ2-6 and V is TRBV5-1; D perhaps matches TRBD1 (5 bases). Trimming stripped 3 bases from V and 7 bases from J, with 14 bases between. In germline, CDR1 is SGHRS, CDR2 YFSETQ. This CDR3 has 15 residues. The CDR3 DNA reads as TGCGCCAGCAGCTCGACCCAGGGTGGAGCCAACGTCCTGACTTTC. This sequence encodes CASSSTQGGANVLTF. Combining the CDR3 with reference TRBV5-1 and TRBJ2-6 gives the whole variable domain KAGVTQTPRYLIKTRGQQVTLSCSPISGHRSVSWYQQTPGQGLQFLFEYFSETQRNKGNFPGRFSGRQFSNSRSEMNVSTLELGDSALYLCASSSTQGGANVLTFGAGSRLTVL.

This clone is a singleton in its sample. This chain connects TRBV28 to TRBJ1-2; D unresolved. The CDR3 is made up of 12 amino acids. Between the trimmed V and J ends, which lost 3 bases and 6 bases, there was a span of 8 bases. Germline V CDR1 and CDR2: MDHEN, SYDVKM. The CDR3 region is CASSFGLNGYTF. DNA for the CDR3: TGTGCCAGCAGTTTTGGGCTCAATGGCTACACCTTC.

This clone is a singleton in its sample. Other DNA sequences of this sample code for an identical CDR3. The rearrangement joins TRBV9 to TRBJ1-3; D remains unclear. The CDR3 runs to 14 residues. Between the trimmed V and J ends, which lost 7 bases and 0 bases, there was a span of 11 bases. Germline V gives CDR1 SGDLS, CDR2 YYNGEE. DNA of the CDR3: TGTGCCAGCTCAGGCAGCTACTCTGGAAACACCATATATTTT. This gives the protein CASSGSYSGNTIYF.

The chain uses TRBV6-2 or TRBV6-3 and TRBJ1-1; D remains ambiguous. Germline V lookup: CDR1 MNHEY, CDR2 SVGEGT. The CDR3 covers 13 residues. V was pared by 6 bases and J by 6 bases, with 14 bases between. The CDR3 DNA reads TGTGCCAGCAGCCAGAGTAGCCGGGCTGAAGCTTTCTTT. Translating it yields CASSQSSRAEAFF.

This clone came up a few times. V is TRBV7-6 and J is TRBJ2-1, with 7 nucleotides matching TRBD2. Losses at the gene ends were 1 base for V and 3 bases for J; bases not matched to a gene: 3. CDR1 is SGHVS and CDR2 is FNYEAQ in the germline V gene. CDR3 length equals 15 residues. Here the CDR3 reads CASSLGTSIYNEQFF. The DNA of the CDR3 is TGTGCCAGCAGCTTAGGGACTAGTATCTACAATGAGCAGTTCTTC.

The CDR3 sequence is CAISRGRDEKLFF. In DNA form, the CDR3 reads TGTGCCATCAGCAGGGGGCGAGATGAAAAACTGTTTTTT. The chain has TRBV10-3 and TRBJ1-4; 8 bases match TRBD1. Germline CDR1 reads ENHRY; CDR2 reads SYGVKD. The junction had 3 bases not matched to a gene; V was cut back by 6 bases and J by 6 bases. The CDR3 is made up of 13 amino acids.

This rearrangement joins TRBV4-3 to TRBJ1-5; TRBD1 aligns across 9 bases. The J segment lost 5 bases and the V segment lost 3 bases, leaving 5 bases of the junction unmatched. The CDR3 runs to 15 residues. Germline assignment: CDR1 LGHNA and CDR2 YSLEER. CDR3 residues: CASSQDRGPYQPQHF. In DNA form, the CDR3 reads TGCGCCAGCAGCCAGGACAGGGGCCCTTATCAGCCCCAGCATTTT.

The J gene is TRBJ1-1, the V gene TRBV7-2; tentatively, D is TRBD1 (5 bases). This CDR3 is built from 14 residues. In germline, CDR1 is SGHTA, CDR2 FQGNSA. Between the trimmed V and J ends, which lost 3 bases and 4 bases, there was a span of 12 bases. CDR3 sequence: CASSFASGLTEAFF. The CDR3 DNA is TGTGCCAGCAGCTTCGCTTCGGGACTCACTGAAGCTTTCTTT.

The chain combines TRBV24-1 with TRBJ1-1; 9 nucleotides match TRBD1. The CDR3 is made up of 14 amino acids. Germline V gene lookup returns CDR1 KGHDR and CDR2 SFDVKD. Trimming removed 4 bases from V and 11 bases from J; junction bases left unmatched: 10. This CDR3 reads CATSDRGQGIRAFF. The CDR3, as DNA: TGTGCCACCAGTGACCGTGGACAGGGGATTCGGGCTTTCTTT.